This T cell receptor (beta chain) was captured by sequencing in a study of shared clonotypes between healthy human individuals. This clone was observed once. TCRdb's table, derived via immunoSEQ multiplex PCR, lists solely in-frame clones and lacks some. Of 550,000 to 700,000 clones in the sample, around 73% were seen once. There are 17 residues in the CDR3. Deletions cut 2 bases from V and 4 bases from J, with 20 bases between. Germline assignment: CDR1 ENHRY and CDR2 SYGVKD. This sequence joins TRBV10-3 and TRBJ1-2, with D possibly being TRBD1 (6 bases). The sequencing input was memory CD4+ T cells sorted from blood. The sample's subset: CD45RA-negative fraction. The clonotype was recovered from a woman aged 25-40 years in good health. The CDR3: CAISEPRGRQNPYGYTF. CDR3 sequence (DNA): TGTGCCATCAGTGAGCCTAGGGGGAGACAGAACCCCTATGGCTACACCTTC.